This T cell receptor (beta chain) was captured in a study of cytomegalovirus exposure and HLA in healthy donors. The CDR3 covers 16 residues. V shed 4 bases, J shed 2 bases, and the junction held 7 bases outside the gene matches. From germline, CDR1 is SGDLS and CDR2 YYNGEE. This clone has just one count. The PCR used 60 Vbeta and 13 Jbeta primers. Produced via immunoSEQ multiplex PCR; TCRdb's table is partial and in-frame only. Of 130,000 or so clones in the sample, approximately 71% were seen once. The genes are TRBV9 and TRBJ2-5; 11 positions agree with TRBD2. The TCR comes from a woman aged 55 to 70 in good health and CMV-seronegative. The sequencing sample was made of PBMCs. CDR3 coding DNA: TGTGCCAGCAGCACACCTAGCGGGGGGCCGCAAGAGACCCAGTACTTC. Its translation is CASSTPSGGPQETQYF.